This T cell receptor beta chain came from a study of T cell clonotyping in hematopoietic cell transplantation. Study-wide points: Graft donor and pretransplant recipient Inverse Simpson Index values predicted broader posttransplant TCR diversity.

From germline, CDR1 is SGHDT and CDR2 YYEEEE. This CDR3 region has 12 residues. Deletions cut 0 bases from V and 6 bases from J, with 7 bases between. Comments on this clone: Its cognate antigen is unknown.

Assay: immunoSEQ multiplex PCR; the TCRdb copy retains only in-frame clones and omits some. Among approximately 12,000 clones listed, roughly 76% were seen once. The chain links TRBV5-6 to TRBJ2-7; maybe TRBD2 (5 bases). Sequencing was performed on peripheral blood mononuclear cells, taken 180 days after allogeneic stem cell transplant. The source is a male patient aged 60 to 75 who had an allogeneic stem cell transplant from an unrelated donor, so the T cells may come from the graft donor. Some clones in this sample may be carry-over from other donors' samples. In DNA form, the CDR3 reads TGTGCCAGCAGCTTGGTAGGGAGCGAGCAGTACTTC. Its translation is CASSLVGSEQYF.